The T cell receptor (beta chain) described here comes from a study of shared clonotypes between healthy human individuals. Overall study context: A donor's plate count was three for CD4 naive and three for CD4 memory; CD8 naive had two and CD8 memory one.

In its sample, this clone was seen once. The antigen is not known. Study observations and caveats: Few donors limited the genetic and exposure-history diversity represented. Relative to their counterparts shared across all four donors, non-shared clonotypes exhibited diminished generation probabilities.

There are 14 residues in the CDR3. After removal of 0 bases from V and 5 bases from J, the junction contained 3 bases not matched to a gene. CD45RO-negative, CCR7-selected cells formed the naive CD8 fraction, which excluded terminally differentiated effector memory CD45RA+ cells. Adults of Caucasian background living in Nashville, Tennessee made up all donors. Some clones are missing from TCRdb's copy, which holds only in-frame ones; the method was immunoSEQ multiplex PCR. The sample holds about 2,200,000 clones, more than 85% seen once. This chain links TRBV23-1 with TRBJ2-5, with 7 nucleotides matching TRBD1. TRBV23-1 belongs to the ORF category, with a function that is uncertain. The sequenced material came from naive CD8+ T cells from PBMCs. The TCR was taken from a man between 18 and 29 years old in good health. Some clones in this sample may be carry-over from other donors' samples. CDR3 in DNA: TGCGCCAGCAGTCAATCGGGACAGAGGGAGACCCAGTACTTC. Translated, it gives CASSQSGQRETQYF.